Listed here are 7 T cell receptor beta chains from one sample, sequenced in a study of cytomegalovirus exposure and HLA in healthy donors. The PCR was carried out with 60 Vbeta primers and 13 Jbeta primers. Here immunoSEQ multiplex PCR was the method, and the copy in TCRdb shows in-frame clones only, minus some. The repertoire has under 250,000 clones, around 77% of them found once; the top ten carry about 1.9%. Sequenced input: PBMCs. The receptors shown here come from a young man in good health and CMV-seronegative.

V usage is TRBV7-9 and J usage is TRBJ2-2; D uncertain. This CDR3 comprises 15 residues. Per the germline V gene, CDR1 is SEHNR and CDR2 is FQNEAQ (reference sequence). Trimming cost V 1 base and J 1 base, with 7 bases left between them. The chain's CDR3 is CASSLVAGNTGELFF. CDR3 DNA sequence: TGTGCCAGCAGCTTAGTGGCAGGGAACACCGGGGAGCTGTTTTTT.

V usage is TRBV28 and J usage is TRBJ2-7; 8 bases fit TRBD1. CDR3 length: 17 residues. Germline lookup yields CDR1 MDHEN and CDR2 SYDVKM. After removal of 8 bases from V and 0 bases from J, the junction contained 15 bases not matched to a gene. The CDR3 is CASLGQGAPSFSYEQYF. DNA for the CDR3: TGTGCCAGCTTGGGGCAGGGGGCTCCATCCTTCTCCTACGAGCAGTACTTC.

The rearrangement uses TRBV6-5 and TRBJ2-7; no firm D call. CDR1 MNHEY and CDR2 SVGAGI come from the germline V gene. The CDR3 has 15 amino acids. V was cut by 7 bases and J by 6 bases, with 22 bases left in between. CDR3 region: CASTPAVAGSIEQYF. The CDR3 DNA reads TGTGCCAGCACTCCCGCAGTGGCAGGCAGCATCGAGCAGTACTTC.

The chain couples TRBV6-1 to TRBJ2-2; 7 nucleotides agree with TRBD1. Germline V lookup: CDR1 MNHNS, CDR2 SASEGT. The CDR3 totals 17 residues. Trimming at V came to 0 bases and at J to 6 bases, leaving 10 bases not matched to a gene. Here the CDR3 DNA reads TGTGCCAGCAGTGAAGCGGGTACGAGGGGGCGAGCCGGGGAGCTGTTTTTT. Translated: CASSEAGTRGRAGELFF.

CDR3 DNA sequence: TGCGCCAGCAGCCCCCAGACAGGGGGCCCATTGGGTGAAGCTTTCTTT. Its protein product is CASSPQTGGPLGEAFF. The chain carries TRBV5-1 and TRBJ1-1, with TRBD1 matching over 10 bases. The CDR3 sequence is 16 residues long. The germline V gene has CDR1 SGHRS and CDR2 YFSETQ. The V segment lost 4 bases and the J segment 7 bases; nucleotides outside the gene matches: 13.

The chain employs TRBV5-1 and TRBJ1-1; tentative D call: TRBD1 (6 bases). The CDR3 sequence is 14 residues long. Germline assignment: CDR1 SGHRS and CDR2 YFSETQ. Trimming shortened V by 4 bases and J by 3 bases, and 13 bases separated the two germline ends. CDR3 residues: CASSQDYRDTEAFF. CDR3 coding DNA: TGCGCCAGCAGCCAAGATTACAGGGACACTGAAGCTTTCTTT.

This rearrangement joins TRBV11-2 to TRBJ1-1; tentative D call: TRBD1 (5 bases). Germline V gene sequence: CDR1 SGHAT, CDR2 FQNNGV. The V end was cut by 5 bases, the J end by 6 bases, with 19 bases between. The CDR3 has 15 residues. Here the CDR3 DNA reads TGTGCCAGCAGCCCTGCCCCTCAGGGAACCCCTGAAGCTTTCTTT. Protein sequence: CASSPAPQGTPEAFF. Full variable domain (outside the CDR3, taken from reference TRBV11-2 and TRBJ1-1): EAGVAQSPRYKIIEKRQSVAFWCNPISGHATLYWYQQILGQGPKLLIQFQNNGVVDDSQLPKDRFSAERLKGVDSTLKIQPAKLEDSAVYLCASSPAPQGTPEAFFGQGTRLTVV.